These 15 T cell receptor beta chains came from one sample sequenced in a study of blood T cell repertoires in COVID-19. Here immunoSEQ multiplex PCR was the method, and the copy in TCRdb shows in-frame clones only, minus some. The table lists hundreds of thousands of clones, around 87% of them singletons. The specimen was peripheral blood. These receptor sequences come from a man aged 55 to 70 with acute or convalescent COVID-19.

The chain is built from TRBV5-3 and TRBJ2-1; 15 bases match TRBD2. TRBV5-3 is annotated as an ORF whose role is uncertain. The length of the CDR3 is 18 residues. J gave up 0 bases and V 3 bases, and 4 bases lay outside the gene matches. The CDR3 coding sequence is TGTGCCAGAAGCTCCGGGACTAGCGGGGGGCGCTCCTACAATGAGCAGTTCTTC. This gives the protein CARSSGTSGGRSYNEQFF.

V is TRBV20-1 and J is TRBJ1-2; tentative D call: TRBD1 (6 bases). The V and J ends lost 3 bases and 7 bases respectively, with 12 bases between them. The V gene's germline CDR1 is DFQATT and CDR2 SNEGSKA (reference sequence). This CDR3 comprises 12 residues. CDR3 sequence (DNA): TGCAGTGCTAGTACAGGGCAGGCTGGCTACACCTTC. It yields the protein CSASTGQAGYTF.

V gene TRBV28 combines with J gene TRBJ1-6; no definite D call. The V and J ends lost 1 base and 0 bases respectively, with 7 bases between them. This CDR3 comprises 16 residues. CDR1 is MDHEN, CDR2 SYDVKM, per germline. CDR3 amino acids: CASSLSVSSYNSPLHF. CDR3 bases: TGTGCCAGCAGTTTATCTGTTAGCTCCTATAATTCACCCCTCCACTTT.

The rearrangement links TRBV5-1 to TRBJ2-1, with TRBD2 matching 7 bases. Per germline, CDR1 SGHRS and CDR2 YFSETQ. J was trimmed by 10 bases and V by 0 bases; bases with no gene match: 1. The CDR3 covers 12 residues. This chain's CDR3 is CASSLGGLEQFF. The CDR3 DNA sequence: TGCGCCAGCAGCTTGGGGGGACTAGAGCAGTTCTTC.

The J gene is TRBJ2-1, the V gene TRBV19, with D hard to call. V lost 3 bases and J lost 0, with 18 bases in between. Germline V lookup: CDR1 LNHDA, CDR2 SQIVND (reference sequence). The CDR3 extends over 18 amino acids. The CDR3 bases are TGTGCCAGTAGTATCCGGTATGACTTTCAGAGCTCCTACAATGAGCAGTTCTTC. Protein sequence: CASSIRYDFQSSYNEQFF. The whole variable domain, filled in from reference TRBV19 and TRBJ2-1, reads DGGITQSPKYLFRKEGQNVTLSCEQNLNHDAMYWYRQDPGQGLRLIYYSQIVNDFQKGDIAEGYSVSREKKESFPLTVTSAQKNPTAFYLCASSIRYDFQSSYNEQFFGPGTRLTVL.

This clone was detected only a few times. V gene TRBV5-1 combines with J gene TRBJ1-5; no clear D gene. The germline V gene encodes CDR1 SGHRS and CDR2 YFSETQ. V dropped 0 bases and J dropped 4 bases, with 11 bases sitting between them. The CDR3 runs 15 residues. CDR3 in DNA: TGCGCCAGCAGCTTGGGTGGCAGGATGAATCAGCCCCAGCATTTT. Amino acid sequence: CASSLGGRMNQPQHF. Using reference TRBV5-1 and TRBJ1-5 for the parts outside the CDR3, the full variable domain is KAGVTQTPRYLIKTRGQQVTLSCSPISGHRSVSWYQQTPGQGLQFLFEYFSETQRNKGNFPGRFSGRQFSNSRSEMNVSTLELGDSALYLCASSLGGRMNQPQHFGDGTRLSIL.

The V call is TRBV18, the J call TRBJ2-5; D not resolved. In germline, CDR1 is KGHSH, CDR2 LQKENI. The CDR3 contains 12 residues. The V gene lost 3 bases and the J gene lost 3 bases, with 5 bases spanning the gap. This CDR3 reads CASSPPEETQYF. CDR3 sequence (DNA): TGTGCCAGCTCACCCCCCGAAGAGACCCAGTACTTC.

J is TRBJ2-5 and V is TRBV2; 12 bases are shared with TRBD2. Germline values: CDR1 SNHLY, CDR2 FYNNEI. The CDR3 runs 17 residues. J lost 7 bases, V lost 1 base, and 10 bases had no gene match. CDR3 coding DNA: TGTGCCAGCAGTGAAGAAGCCCCGGGACTAGCGGGTGGGACCCAGTACTTC. It translates to CASSEEAPGLAGGTQYF.

The chain is built from TRBV30 and TRBJ1-5; no definite D call. This CDR3 is 14 amino acids long. CDR1 is GTSNPN, CDR2 SVGIG, per germline (reference sequence). V was clipped by 0 bases and J by 0 bases, with 6 bases between them. Here the CDR3 reads CAWSVLYSNQPQHF. The CDR3 bases are TGTGCCTGGAGTGTACTCTATAGCAATCAGCCCCAGCATTTT.

This clone was seen just once. This chain uses TRBV29-1 with TRBJ1-2, with TRBD1 matching 9 bases. Germline-derived CDR1 and CDR2 are SQVTM and ANQGSEA. Losses at the gene ends were 5 bases for V and 3 bases for J; bases not matched to a gene: 7. The CDR3 is 14 amino acids. CDR3 in DNA: TGCAGCGTTTCTACAGGGGGCGGCGACTATGGCTACACCTTC. This gives the protein CSVSTGGGDYGYTF. The full variable domain, in which reference TRBV29-1 and TRBJ1-2 provide the parts outside the CDR3, is SAVISQKPSRDICQRGTSLTIQCQVDSQVTMMFWYRQQPGQSLTLIATANQGSEATYESGFVIDKFPISRPNLTFSTLTVSNMSPEDSSIYLCSVSTGGGDYGYTFGSGTRLTVV.

The chain joins TRBV30 to TRBJ2-2; D gene uncertain. CDR1 and CDR2 (germline): GTSNPN, SVGIG (reference sequence). Deletions cut 0 bases from V and 2 bases from J, with 10 bases between. This CDR3 has 15 residues. CDR3 in amino acids: CAWSVDFSNTGELFF. DNA of the CDR3: TGTGCCTGGAGTGTAGATTTTAGTAACACCGGGGAGCTGTTTTTT.

The gene calls are TRBV2 and TRBJ2-5; 12 bases match TRBD2. Germline CDR1 and CDR2: SNHLY and FYNNEI. The CDR3 is made up of 18 amino acids. V lost 5 bases, J lost 5 bases, and 15 bases stayed unmatched. CDR3 bases: TGTGCCAGCAGTTCTCGCCGACTAGCGGGGGCCCCAGGGGAGACCCAGTACTTC. It is translated as CASSSRRLAGAPGETQYF.

In DNA, the CDR3 is TGCGCCAGCAGTGAGCGTGCCTCGGGGGGCCAGGGTGGTCAGCCCCAGCATTTT. The encoded protein is CASSERASGGQGGQPQHF. The chain carries TRBV10-1 and TRBJ1-5, with D perhaps matching TRBD1 (6 bases). Germline CDR1 WNHNN, CDR2 SYGVQD (reference sequence). This CDR3 spans 18 amino acids. Trimming removed 2 bases at V and 6 bases at J, with 23 bases between.

This chain connects TRBV7-3 to TRBJ2-5; 9 bases agree with TRBD2. This CDR3 comprises 15 residues. CDR1 and CDR2 (germline): SGHTA, FQGTGA. V trimming: 3 bases; J trimming: 2 bases; junction bases outside the gene matches: 4. Here the CDR3 reads CASSFLAGSQETQYF. CDR3 bases: TGTGCCAGCAGCTTCCTAGCGGGGTCGCAAGAGACCCAGTACTTC.

The chain couples TRBV5-5 to TRBJ1-1; D ambiguous. Germline V gene sequence: CDR1 SGHKS, CDR2 YYEKEE (reference sequence). The length of the CDR3 is 15 residues. The V end was cut by 2 bases, the J end by 2 bases, with 13 bases between. This CDR3 is CASSFGPRGNTEAFF. The CDR3 region has the DNA TGTGCCAGCAGCTTCGGGCCCCGGGGAAACACTGAAGCTTTCTTT.